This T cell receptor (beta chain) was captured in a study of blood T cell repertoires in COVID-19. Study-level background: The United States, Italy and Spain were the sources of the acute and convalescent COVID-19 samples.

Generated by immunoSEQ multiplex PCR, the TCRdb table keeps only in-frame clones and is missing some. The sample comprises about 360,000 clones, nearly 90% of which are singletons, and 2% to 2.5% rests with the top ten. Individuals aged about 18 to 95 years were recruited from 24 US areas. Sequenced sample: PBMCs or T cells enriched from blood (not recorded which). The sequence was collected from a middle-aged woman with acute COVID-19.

CDR3 sequence reads: CASSYSRGGGGNTIYF. The CDR3 bases are TGTGCCAGCAGTTACTCCCGTGGGGGCGGTGGAAACACCATATATTTT. The chain employs TRBV6-5 and TRBJ1-3; possible D gene TRBD1, 6 bases. The CDR3 spans 16 residues. Trimming took 0 bases from V and 3 from J, leaving 12 bases between them. Looked up from germline, CDR1 is MNHEY and CDR2 is SVGAGI.